Detailed here is one T cell receptor (beta chain). V was clipped by 5 bases and J by 6 bases; unmatched bases: 7. Germline assignment: CDR1 WSHSY and CDR2 SAAADI. This CDR3 region has 15 residues. The data originate from a study of blood T cell repertoires in COVID-19. In the study overall: Acute and convalescent COVID-19 specimens originated in the United States, Italy and Spain.

Per the authors' pipeline: The authors estimated nucleated cell counts from reference gene primer amplification. Profiling relied on immunoSEQ multiplex PCR, and the TCRdb table lists in-frame clones only, not all of them. V, J and clone size derive from that table, while D and trimming were established from the DNA sequence. The data contain around 170,000 clones, approximately 80% of them singletons. This TCR was recovered from a man aged 70-80 years who had recovered from COVID-19. The chain uses TRBV10-2 and TRBJ2-7, with 13 bases identical to TRBD2. The material sequenced was peripheral blood. The CDR3 nucleotides read TGCGCCAGCAGTCGGACTAGCGGGAGAGTAGGCGAGCAGTACTTC. It specifies CASSRTSGRVGEQYF.